This TCR beta chain was identified during a study of T-cell reconstitution after alpha-beta-depleted transplantation in children. Library preparation (for TCRbeta) was performed with unique molecular identifiers. TCRdb used MiXCR to reprocess the PCR reads, holding one entry per CDR3 protein. The table records a few hundred thousand distinct CDR3 sequences, about 9.6% of them present only once. This clonotype was seen at least ten times. This clonotype originated in a human donor who donated a stem cell graft to a child with SCID. The sample was PBMCs from the stem cell graft donor, taken from the stem cell graft.

The DNA for the CDR3 is TGTGCCAGCAGCTTAGGGGGGGGGCGAACCTACGAGCAGTACTTC. It codes for CASSLGGGRTYEQYF. This sequence joins TRBV7-2 and TRBJ2-7; weak D call: TRBD2 (7 bases). This CDR3 is 15 amino acids long. Germline V gene data show CDR1 as SGHTA and CDR2 as FQGNSA. The V end lost 1 base, the J end lost 2 bases, and 12 bases lay between the germline ends.